This T cell receptor beta chain derives from a study of regulatory T cells in long-lasting Graves disease. This clonotype occurred many times. Time point described: newly diagnosed GD, antithyroid drugs for less than 3 months. PBMC-extracted RNA yielded the TCR library. Germline V gene lookup returns CDR1 SGDLS and CDR2 YYNGEE. The CDR3 consists of 14 residues. Trimming stripped 0 bases from V and 0 bases from J, with 7 bases between. Libraries of TCR beta came from iRepertoire HTBI primers plus Arm-PCR of CDR3 regions. TCRdb fed the multiplex PCR reads into MiXCR, producing one record per CDR3 protein. The sample records 350,000 to 450,000 distinct CDR3 sequences, 14% to 15% being singletons. This sample also belongs to another study, concerning T cells in Graves' hyperthyroidism and ophthalmopathy.

The V call is TRBV9, the J call TRBJ2-7; no clear D gene. The sequence was obtained from a woman aged 25 to 39 with Graves disease. The source material was peripheral blood mononuclear cells (PBMCs), sampled at new diagnosis, from a patient treated with antithyroid drugs. The DNA for the CDR3 is TGTGCCAGCAGCGTAGAGAAAAGCTCCTACGAGCAGTACTTC. Translation gives CASSVEKSSYEQYF.